The TCR beta chain under discussion was sequenced for a study of radiotherapy plus CTLA-4 blockade in lung cancer. General study findings and limits: Tumor-derived TCR clones expanded in blood after radiotherapy plus ipilimumab. Early blood T cell clone dynamics, with interferon-beta, were reported to best predict response.

With 1 base clipped from V and 0 bases from J, the junction kept 0 bases outside the gene matches. This CDR3 has 14 residues. Germline V gives CDR1 SGHRS, CDR2 YFSETQ. Concerning this clone: Its antigen is unknown.

Clones were sequenced by immunoSEQ multiplex PCR, and TCRdb holds only the in-frame ones, with some missing. The profile shows around 80,000 clones, under 85% of them singletons. This receptor was obtained from a human donor with non-small cell lung cancer who had stable disease on radiotherapy plus ipilimumab. The source material was peripheral blood, sampled from a patient treated with radiotherapy plus ipilimumab. This chain uses TRBV5-1 with TRBJ1-1; 7 bases align to TRBD1. CDR3 in amino acids: CASSLTGVNTEAFF. DNA for the CDR3: TGCGCCAGCAGCTTGACAGGGGTGAACACTGAAGCTTTCTTT.